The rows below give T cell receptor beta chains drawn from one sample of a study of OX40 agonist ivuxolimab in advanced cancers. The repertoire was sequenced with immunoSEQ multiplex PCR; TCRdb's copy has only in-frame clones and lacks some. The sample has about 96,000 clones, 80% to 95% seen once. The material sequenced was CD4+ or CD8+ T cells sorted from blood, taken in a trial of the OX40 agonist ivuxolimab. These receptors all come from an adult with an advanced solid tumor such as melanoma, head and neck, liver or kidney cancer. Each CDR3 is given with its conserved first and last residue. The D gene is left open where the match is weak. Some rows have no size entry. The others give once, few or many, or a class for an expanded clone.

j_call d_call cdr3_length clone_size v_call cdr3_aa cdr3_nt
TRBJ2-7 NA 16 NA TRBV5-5 CASSLQGGQVSYEQYF TGTGCCAGCAGCTTGCAGGGGGGCCAAGTCTCCTACGAGCAGTACTTC
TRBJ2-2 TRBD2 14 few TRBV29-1 CSVEASGSTGELFF TGCAGCGTTGAAGCTAGCGGGAGTACCGGGGAGCTGTTTTTT
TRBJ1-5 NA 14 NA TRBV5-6 CASSFQQGVQPQHF TGTGCCAGCAGCTTTCAACAGGGAGTTCAGCCCCAGCATTTT
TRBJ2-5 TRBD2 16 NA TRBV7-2 CASSLASSGQQETQYF TGTGCCAGCAGCTTAGCGTCTAGCGGGCAGCAAGAGACCCAGTACTTC
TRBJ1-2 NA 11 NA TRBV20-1 CSADPGHGYTF TGCAGTGCTGACCCTGGGCACGGCTACACCTTC
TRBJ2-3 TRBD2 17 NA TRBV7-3 CASSTSLAGDGADTQYF TGTGCCAGCAGCACCTCACTAGCGGGTGATGGGGCAGATACGCAGTATTTT
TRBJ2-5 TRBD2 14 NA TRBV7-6 CASSRSGRVETQYF TGTGCCAGCAGCCGTAGCGGGAGGGTAGAGACCCAGTACTTC
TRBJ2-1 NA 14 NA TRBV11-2 CASSLDPVYNEQFF TGTGCCAGCAGCTTAGATCCGGTATACAATGAGCAGTTCTTC
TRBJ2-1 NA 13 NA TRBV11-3 CASSSDWSIGQFF TGTGCCAGCAGCTCCGACTGGTCTATAGGGCAGTTCTTC
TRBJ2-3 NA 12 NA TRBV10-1 CASSVRADTQYF TGCGCCAGCAGTGTCCGAGCGGATACGCAGTATTTT
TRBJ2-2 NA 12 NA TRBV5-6 CASSPTVGELFF TGTGCCAGCAGTCCGACTGTTGGGGAGCTGTTTTTT
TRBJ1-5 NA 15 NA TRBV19 CASSIQDYSNQPQHF TGTGCCAGTAGTATACAGGACTATAGCAATCAGCCCCAGCATTTT
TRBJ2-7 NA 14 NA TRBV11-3 CASSPLRDSLRRDF TGTGCCAGCAGCCCCCTGCGCGACAGCCTACGTCGGGACTTC
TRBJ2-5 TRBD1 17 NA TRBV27 CASSEFTGTGIQETQYF TGTGCCAGCAGTGAATTCACCGGGACAGGGATCCAAGAGACCCAGTACTTC
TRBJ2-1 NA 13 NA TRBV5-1 CASSSDGGLEQFF TGCGCCAGCAGCTCGGACGGGGGCCTCGAGCAGTTCTTC
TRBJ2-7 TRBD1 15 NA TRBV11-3 CASSLDGTGGSEQYF TGTGCCAGCAGCCTAGACGGGACAGGGGGCAGCGAGCAGTACTTC
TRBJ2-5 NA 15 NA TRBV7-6 CASSLVGTPQETQYF TGTGCCAGCAGCTTAGTCGGGACTCCTCAAGAGACCCAGTACTTC
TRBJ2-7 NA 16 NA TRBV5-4 CASSLVTWPASYEQYF TGTGCCAGCAGCTTGGTCACCTGGCCAGCGAGTTACGAGCAGTACTTC
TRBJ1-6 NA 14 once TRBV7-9 CASSPPDYNSPLHF TGTGCCAGCAGCCCACCCGATTATAATTCACCCCTCCACTTT
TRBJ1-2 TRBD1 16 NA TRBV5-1 CASSWTGSTSNYGYTF TGCGCCAGCAGCTGGACAGGCTCAACCTCTAACTATGGCTACACCTTC
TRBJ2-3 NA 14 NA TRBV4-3 CASSQQRSTDTQYF TGCGCCAGCAGCCAACAGCGGAGCACAGATACGCAGTATTTT
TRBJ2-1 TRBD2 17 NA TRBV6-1 CASSEALGTSDNNEQFF TGTGCCAGCAGTGAAGCCTTAGGGACTAGCGACAACAATGAGCAGTTCTTC
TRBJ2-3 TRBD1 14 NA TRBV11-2 CASSLGQGTDTQYF TGTGCCAGCAGCTTGGGACAGGGCACAGATACGCAGTATTTT
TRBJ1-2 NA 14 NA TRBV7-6 CASSLLVGNYGYTF TGTGCCAGCAGCTTACTGGTAGGGAACTATGGCTACACCTTC
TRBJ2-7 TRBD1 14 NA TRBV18 CASSPGTGGEEQYF TGTGCCAGCTCACCTGGGACAGGGGGTGAAGAGCAGTACTTC
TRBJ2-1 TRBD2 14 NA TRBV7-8 CASSLRDSGHEQFF TGTGCCAGCAGCCTCCGGGATAGCGGGCATGAGCAGTTCTTC
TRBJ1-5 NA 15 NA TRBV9 CASSPRAGSNQPQHF TGTGCCAGCAGCCCGAGGGCCGGTAGCAATCAGCCCCAGCATTTT
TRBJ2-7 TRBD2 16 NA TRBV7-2 CASSLGLAGGGYEQYF TGTGCCAGCAGCTTAGGACTAGCGGGAGGAGGCTACGAGCAGTACTTC
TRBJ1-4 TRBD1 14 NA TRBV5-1 CASSVDRVGEKLFF TGCGCCAGCAGCGTGGACAGGGTCGGTGAAAAACTGTTTTTT
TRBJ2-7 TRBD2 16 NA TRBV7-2 CASSDPGLADSYEQYF TGTGCCAGCAGCGATCCGGGACTAGCGGACTCCTACGAGCAGTACTTC
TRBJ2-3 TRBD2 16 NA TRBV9 CASSPPGLAGQDTQYF TGTGCCAGCAGCCCCCCAGGGCTAGCGGGACAAGATACGCAGTATTTT
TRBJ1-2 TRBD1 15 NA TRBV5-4 CASSLGTGDYYGYTF TGTGCCAGCAGCTTAGGGACAGGGGATTACTATGGCTACACCTTC
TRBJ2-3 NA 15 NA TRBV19 CASSISAQRRDTQYF TGTGCCAGTAGTATATCGGCTCAGCGGAGGGATACGCAGTATTTT
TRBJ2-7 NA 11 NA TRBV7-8 CASSRYYEQYF TGTGCCAGCAGCCGTTACTACGAGCAGTACTTC
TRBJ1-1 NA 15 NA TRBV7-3 CASSLMGGLNTEAFF TGTGCCAGCAGCTTAATGGGGGGGCTGAACACTGAAGCTTTCTTT
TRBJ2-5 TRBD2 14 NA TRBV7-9 CASSSLTSEETQYF TGTGCCAGCAGCTCCTTGACTAGCGAAGAGACCCAGTACTTC
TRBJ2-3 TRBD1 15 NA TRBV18 CASSQGQGSTDTQYF TGTGCCAGCTCACAAGGACAGGGAAGCACAGATACGCAGTATTTT
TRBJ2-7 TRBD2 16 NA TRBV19 CASSRDPGTRGYEQYF TGTGCCAGTAGCCGCGACCCCGGGACTAGGGGCTACGAGCAGTACTTC
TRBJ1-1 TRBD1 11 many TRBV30 CARGLDTEAFF TGTGCTAGGGGGCTAGACACTGAAGCTTTCTTT
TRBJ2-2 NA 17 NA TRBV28 CASTPFLTAPRLGELFF TGTGCCAGCACCCCATTTCTCACAGCCCCAAGGTTAGGGGAGCTGTTTTTT
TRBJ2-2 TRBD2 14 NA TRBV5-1 CASSSGLADRELFF TGCGCCAGCAGCTCGGGACTAGCGGATCGGGAGCTGTTTTTT
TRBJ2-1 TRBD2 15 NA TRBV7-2 CASSSRGVSYNEQFF TGTGCCAGCAGCTCTCGGGGGGTCTCCTACAATGAGCAGTTCTTC
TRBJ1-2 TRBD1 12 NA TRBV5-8 CASSSGQVGYTF TGTGCCAGCAGCTCAGGACAGGTTGGCTACACCTTC
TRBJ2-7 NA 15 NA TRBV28 CASSLRGRVRYEQYF TGTGCCAGCAGTTTAAGAGGCCGGGTCAGATACGAGCAGTACTTC
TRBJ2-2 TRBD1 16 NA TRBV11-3 CASCRTGGNRGRELFF TGTGCCAGCTGTCGAACAGGGGGGAATCGGGGTAGGGAGCTGTTTTTT
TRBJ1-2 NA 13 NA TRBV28 CATEAQGPWGYTF TGTGCCACCGAAGCCCAGGGGCCGTGGGGCTACACCTTC
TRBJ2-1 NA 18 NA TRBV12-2 CASRLDGGRAGFYNEQFF TGTGCAAGTCGCTTAGATGGCGGGAGGGCCGGTTTCTACAATGAGCAGTTCTTC